This TCR beta chain was sequenced in a study of blood T cells in healthy people across ages. Next came a second PCR, run for about 7 to 12 cycles, which used a sample-barcoded 5' primer along with a J-beta primer mix. One entry per CDR3 protein results from TCRdb running MiXCR on the 5' RACE reads. The table shows some 940,000 distinct CDR3 sequences, with roughly 28% occurring only once. The CDR3 loop spans 16 amino acids. V was clipped by 4 bases and J by 7 bases; unmatched bases: 12. The germline V gene has CDR1 KGHDR and CDR2 SFDVKD. This clonotype was found many times. The data were also submitted as part of a second study, on T cells of mothers and their children.

The chain couples TRBV24-1 to TRBJ2-1; 7 bases are a match to TRBD1. Sequenced input: blood. The source is a middle-aged woman in good health. CDR3 residues: CATSEGGSGRGNEQFF. DNA for the CDR3: TGTGCCACCAGTGAAGGCGGTTCGGGCAGGGGGAATGAGCAGTTCTTC.